This T cell receptor beta chain is from a study of blood T cells in healthy people across ages. A second PCR, run for about 6 to 11 cycles, used a sample-barcoded 5' primer plus a J-beta primer mix. TCRdb reprocessed the 5' RACE reads with MiXCR, giving one entry per CDR3 protein. The sample has about 580,000 distinct CDR3 sequences, around 50% seen once. CDR3 length: 16 amino acids. Germline V gene sequence: CDR1 MNHEY, CDR2 SVGAGI. J gave up 6 bases and V 6 bases, and 10 bases lay outside the gene matches. In its sample, this clonotype was seen many times. The specimen was blood. The sequence was collected from a man older than 75 in good health. The chain couples TRBV6-5 to TRBJ2-1, with TRBD2 identical over 11 bases. The CDR3 DNA reads TGTGCCAGCAGACCGGGCGGGACTAGCGGTAGCAATGAGCAGTTCTTC. This sequence encodes CASRPGGTSGSNEQFF.